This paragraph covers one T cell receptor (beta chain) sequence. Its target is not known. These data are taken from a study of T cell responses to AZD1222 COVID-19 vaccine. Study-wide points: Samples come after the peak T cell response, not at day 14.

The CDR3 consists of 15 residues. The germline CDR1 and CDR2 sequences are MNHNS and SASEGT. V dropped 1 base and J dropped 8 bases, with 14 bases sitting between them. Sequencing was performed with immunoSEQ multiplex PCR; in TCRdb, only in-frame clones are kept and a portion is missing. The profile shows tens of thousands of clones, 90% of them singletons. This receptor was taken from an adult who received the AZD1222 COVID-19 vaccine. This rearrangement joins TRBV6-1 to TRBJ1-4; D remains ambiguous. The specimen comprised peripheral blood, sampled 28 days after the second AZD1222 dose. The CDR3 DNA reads TGTGCCAGCAGTGAAGGCAGGCTAGTAGAGGAAAAACTGTTTTTT. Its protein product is CASSEGRLVEEKLFF.